This T cell receptor (beta chain) is from a study of OX40 agonist ivuxolimab in advanced cancers. As for the study in general: Males comprised 70% to 85% of the group, whose mean age was about 60 years (range roughly 20 to 85).

The method was immunoSEQ multiplex PCR; TCRdb's version includes in-frame clones alone and lacks a portion of them. The sample records roughly 66,000 clones, about 85% being singletons. Findings and limits, study-wide: At doses 0.1 to 3.0 mg/kg, CD4+ and CD8+ clones expanded.

The CDR3 runs to 12 residues. The V gene's germline CDR1 is MNHNY and CDR2 SVGAGI (reference sequence). V shed 2 bases and J shed 5 bases, with 4 bases lying between them. Worth noting for this clone: Its specificity is unknown.

The chain combines TRBV6-6 with TRBJ2-1; no firm D call. The sample here was CD4+ or CD8+ T cells sorted from blood, taken in a trial of the OX40 agonist ivuxolimab. The receptor's source is an adult with an advanced solid tumor such as melanoma, head and neck, liver or kidney cancer. The CDR3 is CASSYRDNEQFF. The CDR3 bases are TGTGCCAGCAGTTACAGGGACAATGAGCAGTTCTTC.